These T cell receptor beta chains were read from a single sample in a study of siplizumab effects on memory and regulatory T cells. Clones were sequenced by immunoSEQ multiplex PCR, and TCRdb holds only the in-frame ones, with some missing. Here the sample spans tens of thousands of clones, about 87% being singletons. What was sequenced was Tregs sorted from blood. These receptors came from a human donor in good health. The CDR3 runs from the conserved cysteine through the conserved F or W. The D gene is left open where the match is weak. Only part of the rows carry a size: once, few, many, or a class if the clone is expanded.

cdr3_nt,cdr3_aa,clone_size,cdr3_length,d_call,j_call,v_call
TGCGCCAGCAGCCAAGATCAGGTAGCGGGGAACGGGAATACGCAGTATTTT,CASSQDQVAGNGNTQYF,-,17,TRBD2,TRBJ2-3,TRBV4-1
TGTGCCAGCAGTTACCGTCTAGCGGGAACAGATACGCAGTATTTT,CASSYRLAGTDTQYF,-,15,TRBD2,TRBJ2-3,TRBV6-5
TGCAGCGTTGAGGAAGCCAAAAACATTCAGTACTTC,CSVEEAKNIQYF,-,12,-,TRBJ2-4,TRBV29-1
TGCGCCAGCAGCTTGGGTCCGGGTGTCACCGGGGAGCTGTTTTTT,CASSLGPGVTGELFF,-,15,-,TRBJ2-2,TRBV5-1
TGTGCCAGTAGTATAGGACTAGCAGGGTACATTCAGTACTTC,CASSIGLAGYIQYF,-,14,TRBD2,TRBJ2-4,TRBV19
TGTGCCAGCAGTGACAGGGTGGCCGGGGAGCTGTTTTTT,CASSDRVAGELFF,-,13,-,TRBJ2-2,TRBV2
TGTGCCACCAGCAGAGATCAAGGAGACACCATATATTTT,CATSRDQGDTIYF,-,13,-,TRBJ1-3,TRBV15
TGTGCCAGCAGCTTAGGGACTAACACAGATACGCAGTATTTT,CASSLGTNTDTQYF,-,14,TRBD2,TRBJ2-3,TRBV7-3
TGTGCCAGCACTTGGACAGATACGCAGTATTTT,CASTWTDTQYF,-,11,-,TRBJ2-3,TRBV2
TGTGCCAGCAGCCCACCCGGGGGGGGAAGCTCCTACGAGCAGTACTTC,CASSPPGGGSSYEQYF,-,16,TRBD2,TRBJ2-7,TRBV9
TGTGCCATCAGTGTTGGATCGAGCTCCTACGAGCAGTACTTC,CAISVGSSSYEQYF,-,14,-,TRBJ2-7,TRBV10-3
TGTGCCAGCAGACCGGGAGGCTCTGGAAACACCATATATTTT,CASRPGGSGNTIYF,-,14,-,TRBJ1-3,TRBV28
TGCAGCGTTGGGGATTTTGAAGCTTTCTTT,CSVGDFEAFF,-,10,-,TRBJ1-1,TRBV29-1
TGTGCCAGCAGTTCGCCGGGACAGGGTCCCTACGAGCAGTACTTC,CASSSPGQGPYEQYF,-,15,TRBD1,TRBJ2-7,TRBV6-6
TGTGCCAGCTCACCGTGGGAGAGTGGGGCTGGAAACACCATATATTTT,CASSPWESGAGNTIYF,-,16,-,TRBJ1-3,TRBV18
TGTGCCAGCGCCAGGGGAGGAGCCGGGGAGCTGTTTTTT,CASARGGAGELFF,few,13,-,TRBJ2-2,TRBV7-3
TGTGCCAGCAGTGAAGCGAGGGGGACAGGGTACAATGAGCAGTTCTTC,CASSEARGTGYNEQFF,-,16,TRBD1,TRBJ2-1,TRBV2